This is a list of T cell receptor beta chains from one sample in a study of cytomegalovirus exposure and HLA in healthy donors. This table comes from immunoSEQ multiplex PCR, and its TCRdb copy is limited to in-frame clones, with some not included. This table has about 170,000 clones, over 60% appearing once. Specimen: PBMCs. The receptors originated from a girl aged 10 to 17 in good health and CMV-seronegative. Both conserved end residues are part of each CDR3. The D gene is left open where the match is weak. Clone size is shown for a subset of rows, as once, few, many or a class of expanded clone.

TRBJ1-4,TRBV13,.,.,TGTGCCAGCAGCTTGGGGGGCGGGGGAGGAAAACTGTTTTTT,CASSLGGGGGKLFF
TRBJ1-2,TRBV27,.,.,TGTGCCAGCAGTCCCCTGGGAGGTGGCTACACCTTC,CASSPLGGGYTF
TRBJ1-5,TRBV6-1,.,.,TGTGCCAGCAGTGAAGGGGGCCTGAATCAGCCCCAGCATTTT,CASSEGGLNQPQHF
TRBJ1-2,TRBV25-1,TRBD1,.,TGTGCCAGCGGGAGCGACAGGGCCCATGGCTACACCTTC,CASGSDRAHGYTF
TRBJ1-1,TRBV19,.,.,TGTGCCAGTAGTTCCAGGGAGGTTCACACTGAAGCTTTCTTT,CASSSREVHTEAFF
TRBJ1-5,TRBV2,.,.,TGTGCCAGCTCCCTCTGGGGCAAGCAGGACAATCAGCCCCAGCATTTT,CASSLWGKQDNQPQHF
TRBJ2-2,TRBV6-6,.,.,TGTGCCAGCAGTTACCAGAGGAGTTCGAACACCGGGGAGCTGTTTTTT,CASSYQRSSNTGELFF
TRBJ2-1,TRBV30,TRBD2,.,TGTGCCTGGAGTGGAGCGGGACGATACTACAATGAGCAGTTCTTC,CAWSGAGRYYNEQFF
TRBJ2-6,TRBV6-6,.,few,TGTGCCAGCAGTCTACAGGGATCTGGGGCCAACGTCCTGACTTTC,CASSLQGSGANVLTF
TRBJ2-1,TRBV10-3,TRBD1,few,TGTGCCATCCGTCCCGGGACAGGGGGCGGTCACAATGAGCAGTTCTTC,CAIRPGTGGGHNEQFF
TRBJ1-2,TRBV19,.,few,TGTGCCAGTACCACAGGGTACTATGGCTACACCTTC,CASTTGYYGYTF
TRBJ1-6,TRBV4-2,.,.,TGTGCCAGCAGCCAACATGACCGCGGGGTCTATAATTCACCCCTCCACTTT,CASSQHDRGVYNSPLHF
TRBJ1-5,TRBV5-1,.,.,TGCGCCAGCAGGGAGTATAGCAATCAGCCCCAGCATTTT,CASREYSNQPQHF
TRBJ2-3,TRBV10-3,.,.,TGTGCCATCAGTGAGTCGCAGGTACCTAGCACAGATACGCAGTATTTT,CAISESQVPSTDTQYF
TRBJ1-6,TRBV15,.,few,TGTGCCACCAGCAGAGATCTGGGGGGGGTAGGTAATTCACCCCTCCACTTT,CATSRDLGGVGNSPLHF
TRBJ1-3,TRBV6-5,.,.,TGTGCCAGCAGTTACCTAACAGGGTCTGGAAACACCATATATTTT,CASSYLTGSGNTIYF
TRBJ1-1,TRBV6-1,.,.,TGTGCCAGCAGTGATGAGGGTACCTGGAACACTGAAGCTTTCTTT,CASSDEGTWNTEAFF
TRBJ2-1,TRBV5-1,.,.,TGCGCCAGCAGCTTGGTGCGGGGCCCCTACCATGAGCAGTTCTTC,CASSLVRGPYHEQFF
TRBJ2-5,TRBV9,.,.,TGTGCCAGCAGCGTAGGTTACGGCCAAGAGACCCAGTACTTC,CASSVGYGQETQYF
TRBJ2-1,TRBV7-9,.,.,TGTGCCTCCGACTACACACAGAACAATGAGCAGTTCTTC,CASDYTQNNEQFF
TRBJ2-3,TRBV5-4,TRBD2,.,TGTGCCAGCAGCCAGATTAGCGGGGGCAAAGATACGCAGTATTTT,CASSQISGGKDTQYF
TRBJ1-5,TRBV29-1,.,.,TGCAGCGCCCGCCGTGCTATCGATCAGCCCCAGCATTTT,CSARRAIDQPQHF
TRBJ2-1,TRBV6-4,.,.,TGTGCCAGCAGTGTTCAGGAAGGATCGTACAATGAGCAGTTCTTC,CASSVQEGSYNEQFF
TRBJ2-3,TRBV27,.,.,TGTGCCAGCAGTTCTAGGACAGTTTCAGATACGCAGTATTTT,CASSSRTVSDTQYF
TRBJ2-2,TRBV7-7,.,.,TGTGCTAGCAGCTTAGAATTAGGAGCTAACACCGGGGAGCTGTTTTTT,CASSLELGANTGELFF
TRBJ2-1,TRBV2,.,.,TGTGCCAGCAGTGAAGCGGGCCCCAGGAAGTTCTTC,CASSEAGPRKFF
TRBJ2-5,TRBV27,TRBD2,.,TGTGCCAGCAGTTTATCCTTGACTAGCGGGCATAGGACCCAGTACTTC,CASSLSLTSGHRTQYF
TRBJ2-3,TRBV6-4,.,few,TGTGCCAGCAGTAGAGGGGGGGGCACAGATACGCAGTATTTT,CASSRGGGTDTQYF
TRBJ2-1,TRBV27,TRBD2,.,TGTGCCAGCACTTTGGGGGGGGTCAACAATGAGCAGTTCTTC,CASTLGGVNNEQFF
TRBJ2-7,TRBV7-8,.,few,TGTGCCAGCAGCTTAGCGGTCGGGGGTGAATACGAGCAGTACTTC,CASSLAVGGEYEQYF
TRBJ1-2,TRBV27,TRBD1,.,TGTGCCAGCAGTCCCTTGGGACAGGGGGGGCCTTGGGGCTACACCTTC,CASSPLGQGGPWGYTF
TRBJ2-7,TRBV5-1,TRBD2,once,TGCGCCAGCAGCTTAGGAGGGGACGGGAGGTCCTACGAGCAGTACTTC,CASSLGGDGRSYEQYF
TRBJ1-6,TRBV4-1,TRBD1,.,TGCGCCAGCAGCCAAGAGGGACAGGTTAATTCACCCCTCCACTTT,CASSQEGQVNSPLHF
TRBJ2-3,TRBV7-9,TRBD2,.,TGTGCCAGCAGCTTAGTAGCTAGCGGGGATGCAGATACGCAGTATTTT,CASSLVASGDADTQYF
TRBJ1-3,TRBV9,.,.,TGTGCCAGCAGCGGTACAGGGTTGAACACCATATATTTT,CASSGTGLNTIYF
TRBJ1-1,TRBV27,.,.,TGTGCCAGCAGCCCTATGGGCCAAGACACTGAAGCTTTCTTT,CASSPMGQDTEAFF
TRBJ1-1,TRBV7-9,.,few,TGTGCCAGCAGCATACTGGGGGAGGTGAACACTGAAGCTTTCTTT,CASSILGEVNTEAFF
TRBJ2-5,TRBV5-1,.,few,TGCGCCAGCAGCTTGGCCAGCGGGCCTCAAGAGACCCAGTACTTC,CASSLASGPQETQYF
TRBJ1-1,TRBV29-1,TRBD1,.,TGCAGCGCCGGGACAGGGGAATTTGCGAACACTGAAGCTTTCTTT,CSAGTGEFANTEAFF
TRBJ2-5,TRBV12-5,TRBD1,.,TGTGCTAGTGGGGACACAGGGGGCCTTGGGACCCAGTACTTC,CASGDTGGLGTQYF
TRBJ1-2,TRBV23-1,.,.,TGCGCCACAGGCTATGGCTACACCTTC,CATGYGYTF
TRBJ1-1,TRBV2,.,once,TGTGCCAGCAGTGAACAGGATTTAAATGAAGCTTTCTTT,CASSEQDLNEAFF
TRBJ1-2,TRBV27,.,.,TGTGCCAGCAGTCCCGGGACTAGACCGTATGGCTACACCTTC,CASSPGTRPYGYTF
TRBJ2-1,TRBV14,.,few,TGTGCCAGCAGCCCGCGCTACCAGGGGAATGAGCAGTTCTTC,CASSPRYQGNEQFF
TRBJ1-1,TRBV27,TRBD1,.,TGTGCCAGCAGTCCCACAGGGGGCGGTGAAGCTTTCTTT,CASSPTGGGEAFF
TRBJ1-2,TRBV27,.,.,TGTGCCAGCAGGACTACCTATGGCTACACCTTC,CASRTTYGYTF
TRBJ2-7,TRBV27,TRBD2,.,TGTGCCAGCAGTTTCACTGGGACTAGCGGGGGGGCGAGCTCCTACGAGCAGTACTTC,CASSFTGTSGGASSYEQYF
TRBJ2-7,TRBV10-2,TRBD1,.,TGCGCCAGCAGTGAAATCTCCCAGGGGGATTTGGGTGAGCAGTACTTC,CASSEISQGDLGEQYF
TRBJ2-3,TRBV19,TRBD2,.,TGTGCCAGTAGTATGGAACTAGCGGGGAACACAGATACGCAGTATTTT,CASSMELAGNTDTQYF
TRBJ2-7,TRBV6-6,.,few,TGTGCCAGCAGCCCTAGCTCCTACGAGCAGTACTTC,CASSPSSYEQYF
TRBJ1-5,TRBV30,.,.,TGTGCCTGGAGTGTACGAGGGGGGGGCAATCAGCCCCAGCATTTT,CAWSVRGGGNQPQHF
TRBJ1-1,TRBV6-4,TRBD1,.,TGTGCCAGCAGGGGACAGGGGGGCACTGAAGCTTTCTTT,CASRGQGGTEAFF
TRBJ1-3,TRBV29-1,.,.,TGCAGCGTTGTTTTAGGGGTCAGTGGAAACACCATATATTTT,CSVVLGVSGNTIYF
TRBJ1-2,TRBV29-1,.,.,TGCAGCGTATTGAAGGAGCCGGCCTACACCTTC,CSVLKEPAYTF
TRBJ2-7,TRBV4-2,TRBD2,many,TGTGCCAGCAGCCAAGAAGGGACTAGCGGGGGGTACGAGCAGTACTTC,CASSQEGTSGGYEQYF
TRBJ2-5,TRBV27,.,.,TGTGCCAGCAGTTTATCGGGGGCGGAGACCCAGTACTTC,CASSLSGAETQYF
TRBJ2-7,TRBV19,.,.,TGTGCCAGTAGTCCGGCAGGATACTACGAGCAGTACTTC,CASSPAGYYEQYF